This T cell receptor beta chain was sequenced for a study of spatial heterogeneity in lung cancer. Study-level findings and limits: Expanded intratumoral alpha and beta TCR counts tracked tumor mutation counts.

TCRdb ran MiXCR on the 5' RACE reads and lists one entry per CDR3 protein. Among 5,000 to 7,000 distinct CDR3 sequences listed, approximately 15% were seen once. The time point is: sample taken at primary tumor resection. The donor group consisted of roughly 70 patients who had untreated, early-stage non-small cell lung cancer. About this clonotype itself: Its target is not known. The germline gene is not matched at one end of the junction; a read error may be the cause. Since it is a stray read in a library aimed at alpha chains, this beta chain has a size that is not meaningful.

In germline, CDR1 is ENHRY, CDR2 SYGVKD. The length of the CDR3 is 15 residues. V gene TRBV10-3 combines with J gene TRBJ2-3; TRBD2 aligns across 8 bases. The source was lung tumor tissue, collected at surgery. This sequence originates from a male donor with early-stage non-small cell lung cancer. The CDR3 sequence: CASSAASGSTDTQYF. The CDR3 DNA follows: TGTGCCAGCAGTGCGGCTAGCGGGAGCACAGATACGCAGTATTTT.